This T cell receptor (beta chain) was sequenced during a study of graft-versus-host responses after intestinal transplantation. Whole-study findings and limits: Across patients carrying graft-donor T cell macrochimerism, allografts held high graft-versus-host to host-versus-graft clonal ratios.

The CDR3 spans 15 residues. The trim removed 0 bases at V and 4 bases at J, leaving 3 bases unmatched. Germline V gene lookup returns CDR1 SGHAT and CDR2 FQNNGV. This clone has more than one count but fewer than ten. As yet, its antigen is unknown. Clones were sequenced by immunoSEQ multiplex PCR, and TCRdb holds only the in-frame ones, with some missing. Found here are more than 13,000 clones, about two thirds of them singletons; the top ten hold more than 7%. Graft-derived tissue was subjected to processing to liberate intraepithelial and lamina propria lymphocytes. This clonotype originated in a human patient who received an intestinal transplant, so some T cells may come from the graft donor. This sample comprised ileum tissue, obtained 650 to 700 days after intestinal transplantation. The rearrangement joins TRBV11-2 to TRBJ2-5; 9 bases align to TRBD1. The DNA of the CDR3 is TGTGCCAGCAGCTTAGAACGGGGACAGGGAGAGACCCAGTACTTC. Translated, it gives CASSLERGQGETQYF.